These 13 T cell receptor beta chains were all obtained from the same sample, sequenced in a study of cytotoxic CD8 clonotypes in ibrutinib-treated CLL. This table comes from immunoSEQ multiplex PCR, and its TCRdb copy is limited to in-frame clones, with some not included. The table has about 140,000 clones, 80% seen once. The source was PBMCs, collected after 36 months of ibrutinib treatment. These receptors all stem from a human donor with chronic lymphocytic leukemia.

The chain links TRBV30 to TRBJ2-1; 8 bases match TRBD2. V lost 4 bases, J lost 1 base, and 3 bases stayed unmatched. Germline V gene sequence: CDR1 GTSNPN, CDR2 SVGIG (reference sequence). The CDR3 totals 14 residues. The CDR3: CAWNPSGSYNEQFF. The DNA of the CDR3 is TGTGCCTGGAATCCTAGCGGGTCCTACAATGAGCAGTTCTTC.

The V and J genes are TRBV14 and TRBJ2-7; TRBD1 agrees at 7 bases. This CDR3 spans 16 amino acids. Germline V gene data show CDR1 as SGHDN and CDR2 as FVKESK. Unmatched junction bases numbered 10, after V lost 1 base and J lost 4 bases. The CDR3 coding sequence is TGTGCCAGCAGCCAAGTTTGGGGCAGGGGGTCATACGAGCAGTACTTC. Amino acid sequence: CASSQVWGRGSYEQYF.

The count of this clone is one. J is TRBJ2-3 and V is TRBV6-5; D gene uncertain. The CDR3 has 15 residues. Germline CDR1 and CDR2: MNHEY and SVGAGI. V was cut by 7 bases and J by 0 bases, with 14 bases left in between. CDR3 sequence: CASTPRPASTDTQYF. The DNA of the CDR3 is TGTGCCAGCACCCCCCGACCGGCTAGCACAGATACGCAGTATTTT.

CDR3 DNA: TGTGCCAGCAGTTTGGAGGGACCCCAAGAGACCCAGTACTTC. Translation gives CASSLEGPQETQYF. The rearrangement joins TRBV28 to TRBJ2-5, with a possible D match to TRBD2 (6 bases). The CDR3 has 14 residues. Germline V gene data show CDR1 as MDHEN and CDR2 as SYDVKM. Between the trimmed V and J ends, which lost 3 bases and 1 base, there was a span of 9 bases.

The CDR3 here is CASSTDRAYNSPLHF. The DNA of the CDR3 is TGTGCCAGCAGTACGGACAGGGCCTATAATTCACCCCTCCACTTT. The J gene is TRBJ1-6, the V gene TRBV2; TRBD1 agrees at 8 bases. The germline gives CDR1 SNHLY, CDR2 FYNNEI. The CDR3 runs to 15 residues. V shed 5 bases, J shed 2 bases, and the junction held 2 bases outside the gene matches.

This clone was seen a single time. The genes are TRBV30 and TRBJ2-7; TRBD2 aligns across 8 bases. The CDR3 sequence is 16 residues long. Trimming removed 3 bases from V and 4 bases from J; junction bases left unmatched: 14. Germline CDR1 and CDR2: GTSNPN and SVGIG (reference sequence). The chain's CDR3 is CAWRGQKTSVPYEQYF. The CDR3 DNA reads TGTGCCTGGAGAGGACAGAAGACTAGCGTGCCTTACGAGCAGTACTTC.

As DNA, the CDR3 is TGTGCCAGCAGTTCCGGGGCCAATGAGCAGTTCTTC. Its protein is CASSSGANEQFF. The chain links TRBV27 to TRBJ2-1; the D gene could be TRBD1 or TRBD2 (5 bases each). The germline V and J ends were trimmed by 4 bases and 6 bases, with 7 bases remaining between them. The CDR3 is made up of 12 amino acids. Germline CDR1 and CDR2: MNHEY and SMNVEV (reference sequence).

The chain carries TRBV18 and TRBJ2-4; no clear D. The CDR3 is made up of 18 amino acids. Per germline, CDR1 KGHSH and CDR2 LQKENI. The V gene lost 3 bases and the J gene lost 0 bases, with 18 bases spanning the gap. CDR3 sequence (DNA): TGTGCCAGCTCACCCCCCGTTTTTCGTACTGAAGCCAAAAACATTCAGTACTTC. Protein: CASSPPVFRTEAKNIQYF.

This chain uses TRBV7-2 with TRBJ1-1; no reliable D call. V shed 6 bases and J shed 5 bases, with 13 bases lying between them. Germline V gene data show CDR1 as SGHTA and CDR2 as FQGNSA. This CDR3 contains 13 residues. CDR3 amino acids: CASSVHSPTEAFF. The CDR3 DNA reads TGTGCCAGCAGTGTACACAGCCCAACTGAAGCTTTCTTT.

This clone was seen only a few times. This chain joins TRBV19 and TRBJ1-5, with D tentatively TRBD1 (5 bases). V lost 5 bases and J 6 bases, leaving 20 bases between the germline ends. The CDR3 extends over 16 amino acids. Looked up from germline, CDR1 is LNHDA and CDR2 is SQIVND (reference sequence). The chain's CDR3 is CASSRGVTGGRQPQHF. CDR3 nucleotides: TGTGCCAGTAGTCGCGGGGTCACAGGAGGGCGTCAGCCCCAGCATTTT. The full variable domain, rest sourced from reference TRBV19 and TRBJ1-5, is DGGITQSPKYLFRKEGQNVTLSCEQNLNHDAMYWYRQDPGQGLRLIYYSQIVNDFQKGDIAEGYSVSREKKESFPLTVTSAQKNPTAFYLCASSRGVTGGRQPQHFGDGTRLSIL.

The rearrangement uses TRBV2 and TRBJ1-4; the D is unclear. Trimming shortened V by 4 bases and J by 8 bases, and 14 bases separated the two germline ends. CDR3 length: 14 amino acids. CDR1 is SNHLY, CDR2 FYNNEI, per germline. CDR3 amino acids: CASSVRSGKEKLFF. The CDR3 DNA is TGTGCCAGCAGTGTAAGGAGCGGGAAAGAAAAACTGTTTTTT. Supplemented by reference TRBV2 and TRBJ1-4, the full variable domain reads EPEVTQTPSHQVTQMGQEVILRCVPISNHLYFYWYRQILGQKVEFLVSFYNNEISEKSEIFDDQFSVERPDGSNFTLKIRSTKLEDSAMYFCASSVRSGKEKLFFGSGTQLSVL.

The chain has TRBV25-1 and TRBJ1-5; no clear D. Germline values: CDR1 MGHDK, CDR2 SYGVNS. V was shortened by 1 base and J by 5 bases, with 12 bases between the two germline ends. The CDR3 length is 15 residues. The CDR3 bases are TGTGCCAGCAGTGAATTGGGTAGGGAAGATCAGCCCCAGCATTTT. It codes for CASSELGREDQPQHF. Based on the CDR3 plus reference TRBV25-1 and TRBJ1-5, the full variable domain is EADIYQTPRYLVIGTGKKITLECSQTMGHDKMYWYQQDPGMELHLIHYSYGVNSTEKGDLSSESTVSRIRTEHFPLTLESARPSHTSQYLCASSELGREDQPQHFGDGTRLSIL.

This clone was seen a few times. The CDR3 nucleotides read TGTGCCAGCAGCTCCTTAAGTTTGCGGGGGAGGTACACCGGGGAGCTGTTTTTT. Translation gives CASSSLSLRGRYTGELFF. V is TRBV11-2 and J is TRBJ2-2; 7 nucleotides agree with TRBD2. This CDR3 is 18 amino acids long. V trimming: 4 bases; J trimming: 3 bases; junction bases outside the gene matches: 14. CDR1 is SGHAT and CDR2 is FQNNGV in the germline V gene. Filled out from reference TRBV11-2 and TRBJ2-2, the complete variable domain reads EAGVAQSPRYKIIEKRQSVAFWCNPISGHATLYWYQQILGQGPKLLIQFQNNGVVDDSQLPKDRFSAERLKGVDSTLKIQPAKLEDSAVYLCASSSLSLRGRYTGELFFGEGSRLTVL.